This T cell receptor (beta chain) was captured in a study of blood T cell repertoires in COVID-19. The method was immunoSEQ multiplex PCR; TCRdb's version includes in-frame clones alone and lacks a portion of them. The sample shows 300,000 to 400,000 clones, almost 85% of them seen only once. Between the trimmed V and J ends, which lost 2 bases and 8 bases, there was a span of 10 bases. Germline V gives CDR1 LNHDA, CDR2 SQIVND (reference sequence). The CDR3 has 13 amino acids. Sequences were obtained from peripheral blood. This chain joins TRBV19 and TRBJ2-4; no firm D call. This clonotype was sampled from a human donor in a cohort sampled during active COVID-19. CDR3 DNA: TGTGCCAGTAGTATACGTCCCGGAGACATTCAGTACTTC. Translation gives CASSIRPGDIQYF.